The 23 T cell receptor beta chains below were found in one sample sequenced in a study of T-cell memory formation after mild COVID-19. In TCRdb, the 5' RACE reads were re-called with MiXCR into one record per CDR3 protein. The sample consists of hundreds of thousands of distinct CDR3 sequences, 20% to 25% of them appearing once. Sequencing was performed on PBMCs or a T cell subset sorted from them (not recorded which). These receptors originate from a man younger than 30 who had mild COVID-19 (a few samples of this study predate the infection). Cell type and time point are not known.

The chain has TRBV10-3 and TRBJ2-3; D gene unclear. Germline V CDR1 and CDR2: ENHRY, SYGVKD. The CDR3 is 13 amino acids. With 10 bases removed from V and 2 bases from J, the gap between germline ends came to 13 bases. The CDR3 DNA is TGTGCCACCCTGGGTGGCCCCACAGATACGCAGTATTTT. The encoded protein is CATLGGPTDTQYF.

Ten or more counts support this clonotype. The chain recombines TRBV6-5 with TRBJ2-7; perhaps TRBD2 as D (5 bases). The CDR3 has 15 amino acids. Trimming stripped 2 bases from V and 4 bases from J, with 15 bases between. Germline V gene sequence: CDR1 MNHEY, CDR2 SVGAGI. CDR3 in amino acids: CASSYGASSQYEQYF. The CDR3 DNA sequence: TGTGCCAGCAGTTACGGCGCTAGCAGTCAATACGAGCAGTACTTC.

This clonotype was counted between two and nine times. The gene calls are TRBV29-1 and TRBJ2-5; a weak D match, TRBD1 (7 bases). V was pared by 6 bases and J by 2 bases, with 13 bases between. CDR3 length equals 13 residues. The germline CDR1 and CDR2 sequences are SQVTM and ANQGSEA. This CDR3 is CSVAGQSQETQYF. The CDR3 DNA reads TGCAGCGTGGCGGGACAGTCACAAGAGACCCAGTACTTC. Supplemented by reference TRBV29-1 and TRBJ2-5, the full variable domain reads SAVISQKPSRDICQRGTSLTIQCQVDSQVTMMFWYRQQPGQSLTLIATANQGSEATYESGFVIDKFPISRPNLTFSTLTVSNMSPEDSSIYLCSVAGQSQETQYFGPGTRLLVL.

As concerns this clonotype: At one of its ends the junction is not consistent with the germline gene, which may arise from a read error. This chain links TRBV4-3 with TRBJ2-2, with D perhaps TRBD2 (6 bases). The germline CDR1 and CDR2 sequences are LGHNA and YSLEER. The CDR3 length is 16 residues. DNA of the CDR3: TGCGCCAGCAGACAAGTGCGGGGCGGGGACACCGGGGAGCTGTTTTTT. It yields the protein CASRQVRGGDTGELFF.

This clonotype was counted between two and nine times. The CDR3 region is CASSKRKGPPLHF. In DNA, the CDR3 is TGTGCCAGCAGCAAAAGGAAGGGACCACCCCTCCACTTT. The J gene is TRBJ1-6, the V gene TRBV21-1; TRBD1, as called in the table, went unchecked against the DNA. TRBV21-1 is a listed pseudogene. The length of the CDR3 is 13 residues.

CDR3 loop: CASNIRDRDSPLHF. CDR3 coding DNA: TGTGCCAGCAACATCCGGGACAGGGATTCACCCCTCCACTTT. The chain uses TRBV12-3 or TRBV12-4 and TRBJ1-6; 9 bases line up with TRBD1. CDR3 length equals 14 residues. V lost 7 bases and J lost 8; bases outside the gene matches: 6.

The chain uses TRBV5-6 and TRBJ2-1, with D tentatively TRBD1 (6 bases). The CDR3 consists of 15 residues. Germline CDR1 and CDR2: SGHDT and YYEEEE. Trimming cost V 4 bases and J 5 bases, with 16 bases left between them. The CDR3 DNA reads TGTGCCAGCAGCAGATCTGACAGGCAACACAATGAGCAGTTCTTC. Residues: CASSRSDRQHNEQFF.

This clonotype was observed a handful of times. V gene TRBV7-2 combines with J gene TRBJ2-3; D not resolved. This CDR3 contains 15 residues. V was cut by 4 bases and J by 2 bases, with 13 bases left in between. Germline lookup yields CDR1 SGHTA and CDR2 FQGNSA. The CDR3 bases are TGTGCCAGCAGCTCTTATGTAGGGTTCACAGATACGCAGTATTTT. Protein sequence: CASSSYVGFTDTQYF.

This chain connects TRBV29-1 to TRBJ1-1; D not certain. The germline V gene has CDR1 SQVTM and CDR2 ANQGSEA. V dropped 3 bases and J dropped 4 bases, with 9 bases sitting between them. The CDR3 totals 12 residues. This CDR3 reads CSVDPTGTEAFF. The CDR3 nucleotides read TGCAGCGTTGACCCCACGGGCACTGAAGCTTTCTTT.

This chain connects TRBV7-9 to TRBJ2-7, with 7 bases identical to TRBD2. From germline, CDR1 is SEHNR and CDR2 FQNEAQ (reference sequence). The CDR3 loop spans 15 amino acids. With V trimmed by 4 bases and J by 5 bases, 11 bases remained unmatched. The CDR3 DNA reads as TGTGCCAGCAGCTCCGTGGGACTACAAATCCACGAGCAGTACTTC. Translating it yields CASSSVGLQIHEQYF.

This clonotype was seen a few times. The chain joins TRBV20-1 to TRBJ2-7; tentatively, D is TRBD1 (6 bases). The length of the CDR3 is 15 residues. V lost 2 bases and J lost 7, with 21 bases in between. CDR1 DFQATT and CDR2 SNEGSKA come from the germline V gene (reference sequence). This chain's CDR3 is CSARNPQGSLWEQYV. The CDR3 coding sequence is TGCAGTGCTAGAAACCCCCAGGGGAGTCTTTGGGAGCAGTACGTC.

This chain links TRBV5-5 with TRBJ1-5; tentative D call: TRBD1 (5 bases). Germline V gene sequence: CDR1 SGHKS, CDR2 YYEKEE (reference sequence). CDR3 size: 12 residues. Trimming removed 5 bases at V and 5 bases at J, with 8 bases between. CDR3 nucleotide sequence: TGTGCCAGCAGTCAGACAGATCAGCCCCAGCATTTT. Translation gives CASSQTDQPQHF. The full variable domain, with the rest looked up from reference TRBV5-5 and TRBJ1-5, is DAGVTQSPTHLIKTRGQQVTLRCSPISGHKSVSWYQQVLGQGPQFIFQYYEKEERGRGNFPDRFSARQFPNYSSELNVNALLLGDSALYLCASSQTDQPQHFGDGTRLSIL.

The V gene is TRBV10-3, the J gene TRBJ2-7, with 8 bases fitting TRBD2. The CDR3 is 13 amino acids. Germline V lookup: CDR1 ENHRY, CDR2 SYGVKD. Losses at the gene ends were 0 bases for V and 10 bases for J; bases not matched to a gene: 5. This CDR3 reads CAISESERGIQYV. In DNA, the CDR3 is TGTGCCATCAGTGAGTCTGAGCGGGGGATACAGTACGTC.

In this sample, this clonotype turned up a few times. The gene calls are TRBV10-2 and TRBJ2-1, with a tentative D call TRBD2 (5 bases). This CDR3 comprises 17 residues. The V gene lost 0 bases and the J gene lost 9 bases, with 21 bases spanning the gap. CDR1 is WSHSY, CDR2 SAAADI, per germline. The CDR3 protein is CASSESSGSTLGGEQFF. As DNA, the CDR3 is TGCGCCAGCAGTGAGTCAAGCGGCTCTACTTTGGGCGGTGAGCAGTTCTTC.

This sequence joins TRBV4-3 and TRBJ2-1; D ambiguous. The CDR3 extends over 14 amino acids. CDR1 is LGHNA and CDR2 is YSLEER in the germline V gene. Between the trimmed V and J ends, which lost 0 bases and 10 bases, there was a span of 13 bases. The CDR3, as DNA: TGCGCCAGCAGCCAAGATGGCCGGACGCTGGAGCAGTTCTTC. Protein: CASSQDGRTLEQFF.

This clonotype was detected a few times. V gene TRBV7-9 combines with J gene TRBJ1-4, with D perhaps matching TRBD1 (5 bases). Germline CDR1 SEHNR, CDR2 FQNEAQ (reference sequence). This CDR3 region has 16 residues. Trimming left V 7 bases short and J 4 bases short, with 19 bases between. CDR3: CASTAFPGRINEKLFF. CDR3 bases: TGTGCCAGCACCGCGTTCCCGGGACGGATTAATGAAAAACTGTTTTTT.

The chain is built from TRBV7-2 and TRBJ1-5, with TRBD1 matching over 7 bases. Germline V gene sequence: CDR1 SGHTA, CDR2 FQGNSA. Trimming took 5 bases from V and 1 from J; bases not matched to a gene: 2. The CDR3 is made up of 14 amino acids. The CDR3 DNA sequence: TGTGCCAGCAGCGTGGGACAGAGCAATCAGCCCCAGCATTTT. It yields the protein CASSVGQSNQPQHF.

The CDR3 DNA sequence: TGTGCCAGCAGCGTGGGGGCAAAGGATACGCAGTATTTT. It yields the protein CASSVGAKDTQYF. The chain employs TRBV9 and TRBJ2-3; a possible D gene is TRBD1 (6 bases). The germline gives CDR1 SGDLS, CDR2 YYNGEE. This CDR3 is 13 amino acids long. With 2 bases removed from V and 6 bases from J, the gap between germline ends came to 10 bases.

This clonotype was seen repeatedly, ten times or more. The J gene is TRBJ2-5, the V gene TRBV4-3, with D hard to call. This CDR3 has 15 amino acids. Germline CDR1 reads LGHNA; CDR2 reads YSLEER. The ends were cut back, 0 bases at V and 1 base at J, with 9 bases in the middle. The CDR3 loop is CASSQDVGLQETQYF. The CDR3 coding sequence is TGCGCCAGCAGCCAAGATGTGGGCCTCCAAGAGACCCAGTACTTC.

This clonotype was recorded a few times. This sequence joins TRBV10-2 and TRBJ1-5; D is unresolved. Germline CDR1 and CDR2: WSHSY and SAAADI. This CDR3 comprises 16 residues. The germline V and J ends were trimmed by 0 bases and 0 bases, with 9 bases remaining between them. Written as DNA, the CDR3 is TGCGCCAGCAGTGAGTCCCCGGGGAATAGCAATCAGCCCCAGCATTTT. Translation gives CASSESPGNSNQPQHF.

V usage is TRBV7-9 and J usage is TRBJ1-2; D is undetermined. The CDR3 length is 13 residues. Trimming stripped 1 base from V and 8 bases from J, with 11 bases between. Germline assignment: CDR1 SEHNR and CDR2 FQNEAQ (reference sequence). The chain's CDR3 is CASSLDGVGGYTF. CDR3 nucleotides: TGTGCCAGCAGCTTAGACGGGGTTGGCGGCTACACCTTC.

The chain has TRBV6-1 and TRBJ2-7, with no clear D. The germline V gene encodes CDR1 MNHNS and CDR2 SASEGT. The CDR3 is 10 amino acids. V dropped 6 bases and J dropped 5 bases, with 5 bases sitting between them. This chain's CDR3 is CASRTHEQYF. CDR3 DNA: TGTGCCAGCAGGACTCACGAGCAGTACTTC.

A few counts support this clonotype. The chain joins TRBV12-5 to TRBJ2-5, with 10 bases that match TRBD2. V shed 1 base and J 2 bases; nucleotides not matched to a gene: 7. This CDR3 has 17 residues. Germline values: CDR1 LGHNT, CDR2 FRNRAP. The CDR3 DNA reads TGTGCTAGTGGTTTGGGCAGCGGGGGGGGCCCACAAGAGACCCAGTACTTC. Residues: CASGLGSGGGPQETQYF.